These 15 T cell receptor beta chains share one sample of origin, sequenced in a study of Ad26.COV2.S vaccination and SARS-CoV-2 variants. Treatment given: about 20 received Ad26.COV2.S at low or high dose, single or two shots; five or six received placebo; per-sample allocation not given. Sampling happened 63 days after the first vaccine or placebo injection. Using immunoSEQ multiplex PCR, the repertoire was profiled, and TCRdb retains in-frame clones only, with some absent. The sample gives around 300,000 clones, around 88% of which show up once; around a tenth is in the top ten. Source: peripheral blood, taken in a trial of Ad26.COV2.S vaccine versus placebo. These receptors were obtained from a person aged 18-65 years who received the Ad26.COV2.S COVID-19 vaccine or a placebo.

As for this clone: The same CDR3 can be traced to other DNA sequences in this sample. V gene TRBV3-1 (or the pseudogene TRBV3-2) combines with J gene TRBJ2-5; perhaps D is TRBD1 or TRBD2 (5 bases each). V was trimmed by 4 bases and J by 1 base, leaving 7 bases between them. The V gene's germline CDR1 is LGHDT and CDR2 YNNKEL (reference sequence). This CDR3 is built from 13 residues. The chain's CDR3 is CASSPGTQETQYF. The CDR3 nucleotides are TGTGCCAGCAGCCCAGGGACCCAAGAGACCCAGTACTTC.

The table lists this clone with a count of one. V is TRBV9 and J is TRBJ1-3, with D possibly being TRBD1 (5 bases). V lost 0 bases and J lost 1, with 17 bases in between. This CDR3 spans 18 amino acids. Germline V gives CDR1 SGDLS, CDR2 YYNGEE. Here the CDR3 DNA reads TGTGCCAGCAGCGTAGCTACAGGCCCATCACCTTCTGGAAACACCATATATTTT. It yields the protein CASSVATGPSPSGNTIYF.

The V gene is TRBV19, the J gene TRBJ2-5; TRBD2 matches at 7 bases. This CDR3 comprises 12 residues. The germline V gene encodes CDR1 LNHDA and CDR2 SQIVND (reference sequence). The V segment lost 7 bases and the J segment 2 bases; nucleotides outside the gene matches: 1. In DNA form, the CDR3 reads TGTGCCAGTATGGGACTACAAGAGACCCAGTACTTC. Translation: CASMGLQETQYF.

This chain joins TRBV3-1 (or the pseudogene TRBV3-2) and TRBJ2-7; TRBD1 aligns across 8 bases. Germline values: CDR1 LGHDT, CDR2 YNNKEL (reference sequence). Trimming removed 1 base from V and 3 bases from J; junction bases left unmatched: 5. This CDR3 region has 15 residues. CDR3 protein: CASSQAPGGFYEQYF. CDR3 DNA sequence: TGTGCCAGCAGCCAAGCCCCAGGGGGCTTCTACGAGCAGTACTTC.

This chain connects TRBV28 to TRBJ1-2; a possible D gene is TRBD1 (6 bases). CDR3 size: 12 residues. The V end was cut by 10 bases, the J end by 7 bases, with 16 bases between. Germline V CDR1 and CDR2: MDHEN, SYDVKM. The CDR3 spells CATSLAGAGYTF. CDR3 nucleotide sequence: TGTGCCACCTCACTTGCGGGGGCTGGCTACACCTTC.

The chain couples TRBV9 to TRBJ2-7; 9 bases line up with TRBD1. V dropped 3 bases and J dropped 5; count of bases not matched to a gene: 12. Germline CDR1 is SGDLS and CDR2 is YYNGEE. The CDR3 extends over 16 amino acids. The CDR3 reads CASSDGKTGGVDEQYF. The CDR3, as DNA: TGTGCCAGCAGCGACGGGAAGACAGGGGGGGTGGACGAGCAGTACTTC.

The chain carries TRBV5-3 and TRBJ2-1; 9 positions agree with TRBD2. TRBV5-3 is known as an ORF, though its function is uncertain. Trimming took 4 bases from V and 5 from J; bases not matched to a gene: 4. The CDR3 sequence is 14 residues long. CDR3 protein: CARSLTSGDNEQFF. CDR3 sequence (DNA): TGTGCCAGAAGCCTGACTAGCGGAGACAATGAGCAGTTCTTC.

The chain is built from TRBV7-2 and TRBJ2-3; 8 nucleotides match TRBD2. The CDR3 runs to 15 residues. The junction had 7 bases not matched to a gene; V was cut back by 4 bases and J by 4 bases. The germline gives CDR1 SGHTA, CDR2 FQGNSA. The CDR3 DNA reads TGTGCCAGCAGCTGGAATAGCGGGGTGGCAGATACGCAGTATTTT. The encoded protein is CASSWNSGVADTQYF.

V is TRBV29-1 and J is TRBJ2-2; no clear D gene. Between the trimmed V and J ends, which lost 6 bases and 7 bases, there was a span of 12 bases. This CDR3 has 12 residues. CDR1 and CDR2 (germline): SQVTM, ANQGSEA. CDR3 protein: CSVVTPDGELFF. Here the CDR3 DNA reads TGCAGCGTCGTTACTCCGGACGGGGAGCTGTTTTTT.

The V and J genes are TRBV18 and TRBJ2-7; no definite D call. The CDR3 totals 14 residues. The germline V and J ends were trimmed by 2 bases and 4 bases, with 12 bases remaining between them. CDR1 is KGHSH and CDR2 is LQKENI in the germline V gene. The CDR3 loop is CASSPSSEIYEQYF. In DNA, the CDR3 is TGTGCCAGCTCACCAAGCTCTGAGATTTACGAGCAGTACTTC.

This chain joins TRBV18 and TRBJ2-2; D not certain. Germline CDR1 reads KGHSH; CDR2 reads LQKENI. The CDR3 loop spans 17 amino acids. The germline V and J ends were trimmed by 2 bases and 2 bases, with 15 bases remaining between them. The CDR3 is CASSPVTTAPNTGELFF. The CDR3 nucleotides read TGTGCCAGCTCACCAGTAACGACCGCACCAAACACCGGGGAGCTGTTTTTT.

The V and J genes are TRBV6-5 and TRBJ1-2; D gene ambiguous. Germline V gene lookup returns CDR1 MNHEY and CDR2 SVGAGI. CDR3 length equals 14 residues. V gave up 2 bases and J gave up 8 bases, with 15 bases separating them. This CDR3 is CASSYNSALGGYTF. DNA of the CDR3: TGTGCCAGCAGTTACAACAGTGCACTAGGGGGCTACACCTTC.

The chain uses TRBV6-2 or TRBV6-3 and TRBJ1-4; D gene uncertain. CDR3 size: 14 residues. The V end was cut by 5 bases, the J end by 2 bases, with 9 bases between. The germline gives CDR1 MNHEY, CDR2 SVGEGT. CDR3 region: CASSQLRTNEKLFF. As DNA, the CDR3 is TGTGCCAGCAGTCAATTGCGGACTAATGAAAAACTGTTTTTT.

The J gene is TRBJ2-5, the V gene TRBV20-1; D unclear. The CDR3 is 11 residues long. Per germline, CDR1 DFQATT and CDR2 SNEGSKA (reference sequence). The CDR3 spells CSSSAMRTQYF. The CDR3 DNA reads as TGCAGCTCTTCAGCCATGCGGACCCAGTACTTC.

The chain is built from TRBV7-2 and TRBJ1-1; 8 bases align to TRBD1. J gave up 4 bases and V 5 bases, and 6 bases lay outside the gene matches. Germline V gene data show CDR1 as SGHTA and CDR2 as FQGNSA. The CDR3 is 14 residues long. CDR3 coding DNA: TGTGCCAGCAGCCTCGGACAGGGTATCACTGAAGCTTTCTTT. Translation gives CASSLGQGITEAFF.